One and the same sample provided the 8 T cell receptor beta chains below, sequenced in a study of beta chain features in type 1 diabetes. The entirety of the isolated RNA underwent reverse transcription, so expressed TCRB transcripts were sequenced. Repertoires were generated with immunoSEQ multiplex PCR, while TCRdb's copy carries only in-frame clones and drops some. This table has 41,000 or so clones, 65% to 80% appearing once. Their cognate antigens are unknown. General study results and limits: TCRB CDR3s were moderately but significantly shorter in Type 1 diabetes patients in all four CD4+ subsets.

The sequenced sample consisted of Tregs from blood. The source is a man aged 25-40 years with type 1 diabetes. Some clones in this sample may be carry-over from other donors' samples.

V is TRBV6-5 and J is TRBJ2-3; D call uncertain. Trimming cost V 0 bases and J 2 bases, with 6 bases left between them. The CDR3 is 14 residues long. CDR1 is MNHEY, CDR2 SVGAGI, per germline. The CDR3 is CASSYSRLTDTQYF. Written as DNA, the CDR3 is TGTGCCAGCAGTTACTCGCGGCTCACAGATACGCAGTATTTT.

J is TRBJ1-1 and V is TRBV11-2; 11 bases match TRBD1. CDR3 length: 16 amino acids. The V segment lost 5 bases and the J segment 3 bases; nucleotides outside the gene matches: 8. Germline V gives CDR1 SGHAT, CDR2 FQNNGV. The CDR3: CASSPRTGGWDTEAFF. For the CDR3, the DNA is TGTGCCAGCAGCCCGCGGACAGGGGGCTGGGACACTGAAGCTTTCTTT.

The CDR3 region is CASSYSIGAEYEQYF. DNA of the CDR3: TGTGCCAGCAGTTACTCGATTGGGGCAGAATACGAGCAGTACTTC. The rearrangement joins TRBV6-6 to TRBJ2-7; D is perhaps TRBD1 (5 bases). V was shortened by 0 bases and J by 4 bases, with 13 bases between the two germline ends. Germline V gives CDR1 MNHNY, CDR2 SVGAGI (reference sequence). This CDR3 has 15 amino acids.

The chain recombines TRBV5-1 with TRBJ2-1; 7 bases align to TRBD2. This CDR3 contains 15 residues. V was clipped by 4 bases and J by 2 bases; unmatched bases: 6. CDR1 and CDR2 from the germline V gene are SGHRS and YFSETQ. CDR3 in amino acids: CASSTGTTTYNEQFF. DNA of the CDR3: TGCGCCAGCAGCACCGGGACTACAACCTACAATGAGCAGTTCTTC.

The chain combines TRBV5-1 with TRBJ2-7; TRBD1 matches 8 bases. Germline V CDR1 and CDR2: SGHRS, YFSETQ. The V segment lost 2 bases and the J segment 2 bases; nucleotides outside the gene matches: 6. The CDR3 is made up of 15 amino acids. In DNA, the CDR3 is TGCGCCAGCAGCTTTAGACCGGGACAGGCCTACGAGCAGTACTTC. The encoded protein is CASSFRPGQAYEQYF. The whole variable domain, filled in from reference TRBV5-1 and TRBJ2-7, reads KAGVTQTPRYLIKTRGQQVTLSCSPISGHRSVSWYQQTPGQGLQFLFEYFSETQRNKGNFPGRFSGRQFSNSRSEMNVSTLELGDSALYLCASSFRPGQAYEQYFGPGTRLTVT.

This clone was recorded a few times. The chain links TRBV7-8 to TRBJ1-6; no definite D call. The germline V gene encodes CDR1 SGHVS and CDR2 FQNEAQ. V was clipped by 4 bases and J by 10 bases, with 8 bases between them. This CDR3 comprises 12 residues. This CDR3 is CASSSERSPLHF. CDR3 sequence (DNA): TGTGCCAGCAGCTCCGAGCGGTCACCCCTCCACTTT.

The chain couples TRBV19 to TRBJ2-1; 11 bases are shared with TRBD2. The V gene's germline CDR1 is LNHDA and CDR2 SQIVND (reference sequence). V shed 8 bases and J 10 bases; nucleotides not matched to a gene: 13. The CDR3 has 15 amino acids. CDR3 region: CASCLAGGPRSEQFF. Here the CDR3 DNA reads TGTGCCAGTTGTCTAGCGGGGGGCCCCAGATCAGAGCAGTTCTTC.

The J gene is TRBJ1-1, the V gene TRBV5-6; D is unresolved. The germline V gene has CDR1 SGHDT and CDR2 YYEEEE. V was cut by 4 bases and J by 0 bases, with 19 bases left in between. The CDR3 is 17 amino acids. The CDR3 here is CASSLVRPPSMNTEAFF. The DNA of the CDR3 is TGTGCCAGCAGCCTAGTCCGTCCACCTTCAATGAACACTGAAGCTTTCTTT.